The rows below give T cell receptor beta chains drawn from one sample of a study of Graves' ophthalmopathy and Graves' hyperthyroidism. TCRdb called the multiplex PCR reads again in MiXCR, with one record for every CDR3 protein. The data hold 150,000 or so distinct CDR3 sequences, with 30% to 45% observed a single time. Sequencing was performed on peripheral blood. Source of these receptors: a woman between 40 and 50 years old with Graves' ophthalmopathy. Both conserved end residues are part of each CDR3. Fields, in order: clone size, J gene, V gene, D gene, CDR3 DNA, CDR3 protein. A D gene is named only where the DNA matches it firmly. The size entry is marked missing in some rows and otherwise reads once, few, many or a size class.

clone size: many
J gene: TRBJ1-2
V gene: TRBV29-1
D gene: TRBD1
CDR3 DNA: TGCAGCGTTGGTCAGGGGGGGTGGGATGGCTACACCTTC
CDR3 protein: CSVGQGGWDGYTF

clone size: many
J gene: TRBJ2-7
V gene: TRBV11-2
D gene: TRBD2
CDR3 DNA: TGTGCCAGCAGTCCCGGGACTAGCGCTGGGGAGCAGTACTTC
CDR3 protein: CASSPGTSAGEQYF

clone size: -
J gene: TRBJ1-2
V gene: TRBV7-8
D gene: -
CDR3 DNA: TGTGCCAGCAGCGAAGGGGGGGCGGACTATGGCTACACCTTC
CDR3 protein: CASSEGGADYGYTF

clone size: -
J gene: TRBJ2-7
V gene: TRBV10-3
D gene: -
CDR3 DNA: TGTGCCATCAGTGAGCGTGATCTAGCGAAAGGCGAGCAGTACTTC
CDR3 protein: CAISERDLAKGEQYF

clone size: -
J gene: TRBJ1-1
V gene: TRBV19
D gene: -
CDR3 DNA: TGTGCCAGTAGCCTATCTACGGCAGGGTTGAACACTGAAGCTTTCTTT
CDR3 protein: CASSLSTAGLNTEAFF

clone size: once
J gene: TRBJ1-1
V gene: TRBV10-3
D gene: -
CDR3 DNA: TGTGCCATCAGTGAGGGTGGCCATGGGAACACTGAAGCTTTCTTT
CDR3 protein: CAISEGGHGNTEAFF

clone size: many
J gene: TRBJ2-7
V gene: TRBV20-1
D gene: -
CDR3 DNA: TGCAGTGCAGCCTCTAGGCAGGTCCCTTCCTACGAGCAGTACTTC
CDR3 protein: CSAASRQVPSYEQYF

clone size: -
J gene: TRBJ2-7
V gene: TRBV10-3
D gene: TRBD1
CDR3 DNA: TGTGCCATCAGTGAGGCTCCGGGACAGGGGGCGCGTGAGCAGTACTTC
CDR3 protein: CAISEAPGQGAREQYF

clone size: -
J gene: TRBJ2-7
V gene: TRBV11-2
D gene: -
CDR3 DNA: TGTGCCAGCAGCCCACATCCCAAAGGGACATTCCACGAGCAGTACTTC
CDR3 protein: CASSPHPKGTFHEQYF

clone size: many
J gene: TRBJ2-5
V gene: TRBV6-1
D gene: TRBD1
CDR3 DNA: TGTGCCAGCAGTCAAACAGGGGTGCGGGAGACCCAGTACTTC
CDR3 protein: CASSQTGVRETQYF

clone size: -
J gene: TRBJ1-3
V gene: TRBV12-5
D gene: TRBD1
CDR3 DNA: TGTGCTAGTGGTTTGACGCCGGGACAGGGTTATGGAAACACCATATATTTT
CDR3 protein: CASGLTPGQGYGNTIYF

clone size: many
J gene: TRBJ1-1
V gene: TRBV25-1
D gene: -
CDR3 DNA: TGTGCCAGCAGTGATTCGGGGGACACTGAAGCTTTCTTT
CDR3 protein: CASSDSGDTEAFF

clone size: many
J gene: TRBJ2-7
V gene: TRBV28
D gene: TRBD1
CDR3 DNA: TGTGCCAGCGCCGACAGGGGCGAGCAGTACTTC
CDR3 protein: CASADRGEQYF

clone size: -
J gene: TRBJ1-5
V gene: TRBV6-1
D gene: -
CDR3 DNA: TGTGCCAGCAGAGATCAGCCCCAGCATTTT
CDR3 protein: CASRDQPQHF

clone size: many
J gene: TRBJ1-3
V gene: TRBV10-1
D gene: -
CDR3 DNA: TGCGCCAGCAGGAGACGGCACTCTGGAAACACCATATATTTT
CDR3 protein: CASRRRHSGNTIYF

clone size: many
J gene: TRBJ2-7
V gene: TRBV20-1
D gene: TRBD2
CDR3 DNA: TGCAGTGCTCGTCTGACTAGCGGGGGCTCCTACGAGCAGTACTTC
CDR3 protein: CSARLTSGGSYEQYF

clone size: many
J gene: TRBJ2-1
V gene: TRBV14
D gene: -
CDR3 DNA: TGTGCCAGCAGCCAAGGGTCCCGGTCCCCTTACAATGAGCAGTTCTTC
CDR3 protein: CASSQGSRSPYNEQFF

clone size: many
J gene: TRBJ2-2
V gene: TRBV27
D gene: TRBD2
CDR3 DNA: TGTGCCAGCAGCCTCGGGGCTAGCGGGAAAGGGACCGGGGAGCTGTTTTTT
CDR3 protein: CASSLGASGKGTGELFF

clone size: -
J gene: TRBJ1-2
V gene: TRBV6-5
D gene: -
CDR3 DNA: TGTGCCAGCAGTTTAGCGTTTAATGGACTTATCTATGGCTACACCTTC
CDR3 protein: CASSLAFNGLIYGYTF

clone size: -
J gene: TRBJ2-2
V gene: TRBV6-2/TRBV6-3
D gene: -
CDR3 DNA: TGTGCCAGCAACCTACTCCAAATAGCGTCAGAGAACACCGGGGAGCTGTTTTTT
CDR3 protein: CASNLLQIASENTGELFF

clone size: -
J gene: TRBJ1-1
V gene: TRBV6-1
D gene: -
CDR3 DNA: TGTGCCAGCACTGGTTTGGGCACTGAAGCTTTCTTT
CDR3 protein: CASTGLGTEAFF

clone size: many
J gene: TRBJ2-4
V gene: TRBV12-3/TRBV12-4
D gene: TRBD1
CDR3 DNA: TGTGCCAGCAGTTCCACAGGGGGATTAGCCATTCAGTACTTC
CDR3 protein: CASSSTGGLAIQYF

clone size: once
J gene: TRBJ1-1
V gene: TRBV19
D gene: -
CDR3 DNA: TGTGCCAGTAGTGCAAGGGCTGGGAACACTGAAGCTTTCTTT
CDR3 protein: CASSARAGNTEAFF

clone size: many
J gene: TRBJ1-1
V gene: TRBV6-1
D gene: TRBD1
CDR3 DNA: TGTGCCAGCAGCGAATGGGGCTACAGGGGGAACACTGAAGCTTTCTTT
CDR3 protein: CASSEWGYRGNTEAFF

clone size: many
J gene: TRBJ1-1
V gene: TRBV20-1
D gene: -
CDR3 DNA: TGCAGTGCCCCGTCGCGGGGGTTGAACACTGAAGCTTTCTTT
CDR3 protein: CSAPSRGLNTEAFF

clone size: many
J gene: TRBJ2-5
V gene: TRBV11-2
D gene: TRBD2
CDR3 DNA: TGTGCCAGCAGCTCCAGCGGGGGGGGCGTACAAGAGACCCAGTACTTC
CDR3 protein: CASSSSGGGVQETQYF

clone size: many
J gene: TRBJ1-2
V gene: TRBV28
D gene: -
CDR3 DNA: TGTGCCAGCAGTTTAAGAATAACCTCTGGCTACACCTTC
CDR3 protein: CASSLRITSGYTF

clone size: -
J gene: TRBJ1-3
V gene: TRBV4-3
D gene: -
CDR3 DNA: TGCGCCAGCAGCCAAGAAGGGGGGATCGGAAACACCATATATTTT
CDR3 protein: CASSQEGGIGNTIYF

clone size: -
J gene: TRBJ1-1
V gene: TRBV27
D gene: -
CDR3 DNA: TGTGCCAGCAGTTTAAGGGAGGGGGGAAGGGCTGAAGCTTTCTTT
CDR3 protein: CASSLREGGRAEAFF

clone size: few
J gene: TRBJ2-7
V gene: TRBV20-1
D gene: -
CDR3 DNA: TGCAGTGCTTTAGAGGCCAATTACGAGCAGTACTTC
CDR3 protein: CSALEANYEQYF

clone size: once
J gene: TRBJ1-1
V gene: TRBV19
D gene: TRBD1
CDR3 DNA: TGTGCCAGTAGTGGAACCGGGACAGGGGGACAGGGGACTGAAGCTTTCTTT
CDR3 protein: CASSGTGTGGQGTEAFF

clone size: many
J gene: TRBJ1-3
V gene: TRBV19
D gene: -
CDR3 DNA: TGTGCCAGTATTCCGGACTCCTCTGGAAACACCATATATTTT
CDR3 protein: CASIPDSSGNTIYF

clone size: medium-sized
J gene: TRBJ1-2
V gene: TRBV6-6
D gene: -
CDR3 DNA: TGTGCCAGCAGTTATTCCTTGGACAGTCCCCATGGCTACACCTTC
CDR3 protein: CASSYSLDSPHGYTF

clone size: -
J gene: TRBJ2-7
V gene: TRBV5-1
D gene: TRBD1
CDR3 DNA: TGCGCCAGCAGCTCTGGGACAGTAGACGAGCAGTACTTC
CDR3 protein: CASSSGTVDEQYF

clone size: many
J gene: TRBJ2-7
V gene: TRBV29-1
D gene: TRBD2
CDR3 DNA: TGCAGCGTGGCCCAGGGACTAGCGGGGGGTTACGAGCAGTACTTC
CDR3 protein: CSVAQGLAGGYEQYF

clone size: many
J gene: TRBJ2-7
V gene: TRBV30
D gene: -
CDR3 DNA: TGTGCCTGGAGTGGGGCTGTCGAGCAGTACTTC
CDR3 protein: CAWSGAVEQYF

clone size: many
J gene: TRBJ1-2
V gene: TRBV27
D gene: -
CDR3 DNA: TGTGCCAGCAGTTTGGTCGGGGGATTGAACTATGGCTACACCTTC
CDR3 protein: CASSLVGGLNYGYTF

clone size: -
J gene: TRBJ1-1
V gene: TRBV19
D gene: -
CDR3 DNA: TGTGCCAGTAGTCTGTCGTGGGCGGCGAACACTGAAGCTTTCTTT
CDR3 protein: CASSLSWAANTEAFF

clone size: -
J gene: TRBJ2-5
V gene: TRBV12-3/TRBV12-4
D gene: TRBD2
CDR3 DNA: TGTGCCAGCAGTCCAAGACTAGCGGACCAAGAGACCCAGTACTTC
CDR3 protein: CASSPRLADQETQYF